What follows are 22 T cell receptor beta chains derived from one specimen sequenced in a study of multiple sclerosis patients with progressive multifocal leukoencephalopathy. Assay: immunoSEQ multiplex PCR; the TCRdb copy retains only in-frame clones and omits some. The data show tens of thousands of clones, nearly 95% seen once. Time point specified: before natalizumab initiation. The sequencing sample was made of PBMCs. These receptors were obtained from a man in his thirties or forties with multiple sclerosis.

This clone came up a few times. The chain joins TRBV11-1 to TRBJ1-3; D gene ambiguous. Germline V lookup: CDR1 SGHAT, CDR2 FQDESV (reference sequence). The CDR3 runs to 12 residues. V lost 2 bases, J lost 4 bases, and 3 bases lay in between. CDR3 nucleotides: TGTGCCAGCAGCTTATCCGGAAACACCATATATTTT. This translates into CASSLSGNTIYF.

The chain combines TRBV7-2 with TRBJ2-1; D is perhaps TRBD2 (6 bases). Germline V gene sequence: CDR1 SGHTA, CDR2 FQGNSA. With 4 bases removed from V and 4 bases from J, the gap between germline ends came to 17 bases. This CDR3 has 16 amino acids. The CDR3 loop reads CASSWGGTLIYNEQFF. The CDR3 DNA sequence: TGTGCCAGCAGCTGGGGCGGGACTTTAATATACAATGAGCAGTTCTTC.

This clone was picked up one time. The genes are TRBV27 and TRBJ2-1; unclear D gene. From germline, CDR1 is MNHEY and CDR2 SMNVEV (reference sequence). This CDR3 is built from 18 residues. V was shortened by 5 bases and J by 3 bases, with 23 bases between the two germline ends. CDR3 DNA sequence: TGTGCCAGCAGTCCGCTTGGAGTTAAGTTCGGAGTCTACAATGAGCAGTTCTTC. Translation: CASSPLGVKFGVYNEQFF.

The chain employs TRBV4-2 and TRBJ2-7; TRBD2 aligns across 9 bases. The CDR3 runs to 16 residues. V dropped 0 bases and J dropped 7; count of bases not matched to a gene: 10. From germline, CDR1 is LGHNA and CDR2 YNFKEQ. The CDR3 protein is CASSQERGLASWEQYF. Here the CDR3 DNA reads TGTGCCAGCAGCCAAGAACGGGGACTAGCCTCCTGGGAGCAGTACTTC.

This clone was observed a single time. V usage is TRBV6-4 and J usage is TRBJ2-1; 10 bases are a match to TRBD2. CDR1 is MRHNA, CDR2 SNTAGT, per germline. The CDR3 runs 14 residues. With V trimmed by 2 bases and J by 12 bases, 7 bases remained unmatched. CDR3 sequence (DNA): TGTGCCAGCAGTGACGATCCTAGCGGGAGAACGCAGTTCTTC. It yields the protein CASSDDPSGRTQFF.

The chain uses TRBV5-1 and TRBJ2-6; TRBD1 is a possible D gene (7 bases). The CDR3 loop spans 19 amino acids. Trimming took off 3 bases at V and 0 bases at J, with 19 bases between the two ends. Germline V gives CDR1 SGHRS, CDR2 YFSETQ. The CDR3 loop is CASSSKGGDGSSGANVLTF. The CDR3 coding sequence is TGCGCCAGCAGCTCGAAAGGGGGCGACGGGAGCTCTGGGGCCAACGTCCTGACTTTC.

The V and J genes are TRBV10-2 and TRBJ2-3, with 9 nucleotides matching TRBD2. From germline, CDR1 is WSHSY and CDR2 SAAADI. V shed 5 bases, J shed 3 bases, and the junction held 6 bases outside the gene matches. The CDR3 is made up of 15 amino acids. CDR3 protein: CASSTSSGRTDTQYF. The DNA of the CDR3 is TGCGCCAGCAGTACCAGTAGCGGGAGAACAGATACGCAGTATTTT.

The chain joins TRBV6-5 to TRBJ1-2; 7 nucleotides match TRBD1. Losses at the gene ends were 5 bases for V and 8 bases for J; bases not matched to a gene: 14. The CDR3 loop spans 15 amino acids. CDR1 is MNHEY and CDR2 is SVGAGI in the germline V gene. CDR3 residues: CASSRSRGQYKGYTF. CDR3 DNA: TGTGCCAGCAGTCGTAGCCGGGGACAGTATAAAGGCTACACCTTC.

The chain combines TRBV7-2 with TRBJ2-3; the D is unclear. CDR3 length: 12 amino acids. V dropped 5 bases and J dropped 2 bases, with 5 bases sitting between them. From germline, CDR1 is SGHTA and CDR2 FQGNSA. For the CDR3, the DNA is TGTGCCAGCAGCCCCTTCACAGATACGCAGTATTTT. As protein: CASSPFTDTQYF.

The V and J genes are TRBV7-9 and TRBJ2-1; 8 bases are a match to TRBD2. The J segment lost 0 bases and the V segment lost 5 bases, leaving 3 bases of the junction unmatched. From germline, CDR1 is SEHNR and CDR2 FQNEAQ (reference sequence). The CDR3 is 15 amino acids. CDR3 region: CASSPSGSSYNEQFF. CDR3 sequence (DNA): TGTGCCAGCAGCCCCAGCGGGAGCTCCTACAATGAGCAGTTCTTC.

This chain connects TRBV6-4 to TRBJ2-7; D is unclear. The CDR3 totals 14 residues. V was shortened by 10 bases and J by 3 bases, with 19 bases between the two germline ends. Germline CDR1 reads MRHNA; CDR2 reads SNTAGT. Written as DNA, the CDR3 is TGTGCCAATGGACCCCCTGCAGTGTACTACGAGCAGTACTTC. Translated: CANGPPAVYYEQYF.

The CDR3 loop is CASSTRTGAGNTIYF. DNA for the CDR3: TGTGCCAGCAGCACCAGGACAGGGGCCGGAAACACCATATATTTT. The chain couples TRBV11-3 to TRBJ1-3, with TRBD1 matching 9 bases. The CDR3 is 15 residues long. V was clipped by 5 bases and J by 4 bases; unmatched bases: 6. Germline loops: CDR1 SGHNT, CDR2 YENEEA.

This clone was counted a single time. The chain is built from TRBV4-1 and TRBJ2-1; TRBD2 matches at 13 bases. Unmatched junction bases numbered 1, after V lost 1 base and J lost 4 bases. CDR1 is MGHRA and CDR2 is YSYEKL in the germline V gene. The CDR3 contains 16 residues. The CDR3 bases are TGCGCCAGCAGCCAAGGGACTAGCGGGGGTTACAATGAGCAGTTCTTC. This codes for CASSQGTSGGYNEQFF.

V is TRBV9 and J is TRBJ2-3, with 8 bases that match TRBD2. This CDR3 comprises 16 residues. After removal of 0 bases from V and 3 bases from J, the junction contained 6 bases not matched to a gene. Germline V gene sequence: CDR1 SGDLS, CDR2 YYNGEE. CDR3 amino acids: CASSVVQAGDTDTQYF. CDR3 coding DNA: TGTGCCAGCAGCGTAGTGCAAGCGGGAGATACAGATACGCAGTATTTT.

J is TRBJ1-1 and V is TRBV7-2; maybe TRBD1 (5 bases). There are 12 residues in the CDR3. CDR1 and CDR2 (germline): SGHTA, FQGNSA. This CDR3 is CASRDLNTEAFF. The CDR3 DNA is TGTGCTTCGAGGGACCTGAACACTGAAGCTTTCTTT.

The gene calls are TRBV6-5 and TRBJ2-3; no clear D. CDR1 is MNHEY, CDR2 SVGAGI, per germline. The germline V and J ends were trimmed by 5 bases and 4 bases, with 4 bases remaining between them. This CDR3 spans 11 amino acids. The CDR3 nucleotides are TGTGCCAGCAGTAGGTCAGATACGCAGTATTTT. Protein sequence: CASSRSDTQYF.

The chain is built from TRBV18 and TRBJ1-2; D is uncertain. The CDR3 is made up of 14 amino acids. V was clipped by 3 bases and J by 6 bases, with 14 bases between them. Germline loops: CDR1 KGHSH, CDR2 LQKENI. The CDR3 region is CASSPNRVPDGYTF. Here the CDR3 DNA reads TGTGCCAGCTCACCCAACCGGGTTCCGGATGGCTACACCTTC.

This rearrangement joins TRBV9 to TRBJ2-7, with D possibly TRBD1 on 6 matching bases. Germline CDR1 SGDLS, CDR2 YYNGEE. V was shortened by 4 bases and J by 5 bases, with 13 bases between the two germline ends. This CDR3 is 13 amino acids long. The CDR3, as DNA: TGTGCCAGCAGCACCATGACAGGCCACGAGCAGTACTTC. Translating gives CASSTMTGHEQYF. Supplemented by reference TRBV9 and TRBJ2-7, the full variable domain reads DSGVTQTPKHLITATGQRVTLRCSPRSGDLSVYWYQQSLDQGLQFLIQYYNGEERAKGNILERFSAQQFPDLHSELNLSSLELGDSALYFCASSTMTGHEQYFGPGTRLTVT.

The chain uses TRBV5-8 and TRBJ2-2, with no clear D. Per germline, CDR1 SGHTS and CDR2 YDEGEE. V dropped 4 bases and J dropped 0 bases, with 10 bases sitting between them. The CDR3 is 15 residues long. CDR3 in amino acids: CASSPLSPNTGELFF. CDR3 nucleotide sequence: TGTGCCAGCAGCCCCCTCAGCCCGAACACCGGGGAGCTGTTTTTT.

In its sample, this clone was seen once. V and J are TRBV28 and TRBJ1-2; tentative D call: TRBD1 (6 bases). This CDR3 comprises 13 residues. Germline V gene data show CDR1 as MDHEN and CDR2 as SYDVKM. Trimming took off 5 bases at V and 5 bases at J, with 12 bases between the two ends. In nucleotides, the CDR3 is TGTGCCAGCAGTCAGGGGCAGGAATATGGCTACACCTTC. Protein sequence: CASSQGQEYGYTF.

The V and J genes are TRBV7-6 and TRBJ2-1; D remains unclear. Trimming took off 4 bases at V and 6 bases at J, with 4 bases between the two ends. This CDR3 is built from 11 residues. Germline V gene data show CDR1 as SGHVS and CDR2 as FNYEAQ. The CDR3 region has the DNA TGTGCCAGCAGCTCCCTCAATGAGCAGTTCTTC. This translates into CASSSLNEQFF.

V usage is TRBV4-1 and J usage is TRBJ1-5; 7 bases are a match to TRBD1. With V trimmed by 0 bases and J by 4 bases, 3 bases remained unmatched. The length of the CDR3 is 15 residues. Germline V gives CDR1 MGHRA, CDR2 YSYEKL. The CDR3 protein is CASSQDGTVNQPQHF. CDR3 sequence (DNA): TGCGCCAGCAGCCAAGATGGGACAGTTAATCAGCCCCAGCATTTT.